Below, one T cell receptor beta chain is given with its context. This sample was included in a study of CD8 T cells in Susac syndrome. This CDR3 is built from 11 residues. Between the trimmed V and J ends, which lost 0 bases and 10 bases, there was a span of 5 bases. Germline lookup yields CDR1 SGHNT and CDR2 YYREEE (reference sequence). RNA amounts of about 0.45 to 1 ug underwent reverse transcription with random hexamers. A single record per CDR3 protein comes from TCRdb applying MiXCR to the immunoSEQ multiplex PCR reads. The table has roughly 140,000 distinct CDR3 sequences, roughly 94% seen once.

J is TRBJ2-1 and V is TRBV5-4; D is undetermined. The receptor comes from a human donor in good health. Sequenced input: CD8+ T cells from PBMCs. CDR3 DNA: TGTGCCAGCAGCTTGGCGGCGGAGCAGTTCTTC. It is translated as CASSLAAEQFF.